Below, 21 T cell receptor beta chains from the same sample are listed, as sequenced in a study of T-cell memory formation after mild COVID-19. TCRdb recomputed calls from the 5' RACE reads with MiXCR, one row per CDR3 protein. The sample includes approximately 290,000 distinct CDR3 sequences, 15% to 20% of them seen just once. The material sequenced was PBMCs or a T cell subset sorted from them (not recorded which). Receptors were obtained from a man younger than 30 who had mild COVID-19 (a few samples of this study predate the infection). Cell type and time point are not known.

This clonotype was detected a few times. The chain joins TRBV28 to TRBJ1-1; 8 nucleotides align to TRBD1. Trimming cost V 6 bases and J 7 bases; bases outside gene matches: 10. Germline loops: CDR1 MDHEN, CDR2 SYDVKM. The CDR3 is made up of 14 amino acids. As DNA, the CDR3 is TGTGCCAGCAGCCTCCCGGGACAGGAGGGTGAAGCTTTCTTT. Protein sequence: CASSLPGQEGEAFF.

There are a few counts of this clonotype. The chain uses TRBV6-2 or TRBV6-3 and TRBJ2-7; a weak D match, TRBD2 (6 bases). Germline CDR1 and CDR2: MNHEY and SVGEGT. V was clipped by 6 bases and J by 1 base, with 16 bases between them. This CDR3 contains 15 residues. CDR3 in amino acids: CASSPRRDSSYEQYF. DNA of the CDR3: TGTGCCAGCAGCCCTCGTCGGGACTCTTCCTACGAGCAGTACTTC.

The chain recombines TRBV5-1 with TRBJ1-1, with 7 nucleotides matching TRBD1. The CDR3 loop spans 15 amino acids. From germline, CDR1 is SGHRS and CDR2 YFSETQ. The ends lost 4 bases at V and 6 bases at J; junction bases unmatched: 12. CDR3 residues: CASSPRATGSAEAFF. The CDR3 region has the DNA TGCGCCAGCAGCCCGAGGGCGACAGGGAGTGCTGAAGCTTTCTTT.

The chain has TRBV5-1 and TRBJ1-1; tentative D call: TRBD1 (6 bases). V lost 4 bases and J 2 bases, leaving 12 bases between the germline ends. In germline, CDR1 is SGHRS, CDR2 YFSETQ. This CDR3 spans 14 amino acids. The CDR3: CASSAGHVNTEAFF. The CDR3, as DNA: TGCGCCAGCAGCGCGGGACACGTTAACACTGAAGCTTTCTTT.

This clonotype turned up a few times. This chain links TRBV5-1 with TRBJ2-1, with 7 bases identical to TRBD1. Germline CDR1 reads SGHRS; CDR2 reads YFSETQ. The V segment lost 6 bases and the J segment 6 bases; nucleotides outside the gene matches: 9. The CDR3 contains 14 residues. The CDR3: CASTYIPGGNEQFF. The CDR3 DNA follows: TGCGCCAGCACGTACATACCAGGGGGCAATGAGCAGTTCTTC.

V usage is TRBV18 and J usage is TRBJ1-1, with D perhaps TRBD1 (5 bases). CDR1 and CDR2 from the germline V gene are KGHSH and LQKENI. Between the trimmed V and J ends, which lost 6 bases and 5 bases, there was a span of 19 bases. This CDR3 comprises 15 residues. Here the CDR3 reads CASSPGTSFGTEAFF. In DNA form, the CDR3 reads TGTGCCAGCTCTCCGGGGACCTCCTTTGGGACTGAAGCTTTCTTT.

There are a few counts of this clonotype. The genes are TRBV7-2 and TRBJ1-2; a possible D gene is TRBD1 (5 bases). The germline CDR1 and CDR2 sequences are SGHTA and FQGNSA. This CDR3 comprises 14 residues. V lost 3 bases and J lost 8, with 16 bases in between. The CDR3 DNA reads TGTGCCAGCAGCTTCCCCGGGACCCTAGGGGGCTACACCTTC. Its translation: CASSFPGTLGGYTF.

In its sample, this clonotype was seen a few times. This chain uses TRBV7-2 with TRBJ2-5; 10 positions match TRBD2. V lost 5 bases and J lost 1; bases outside the gene matches: 4. The V gene's germline CDR1 is SGHTA and CDR2 FQGNSA. The CDR3 is 15 residues long. The chain's CDR3 is CASSRSGGPQETQYF. The CDR3 DNA reads as TGTGCCAGCAGCCGTAGCGGGGGGCCCCAAGAGACCCAGTACTTC.

At least ten counts were recorded for this clonotype. This chain joins TRBV5-1 and TRBJ2-5; 7 bases align to TRBD2. J lost 5 bases, V lost 4 bases, and 5 bases had no gene match. The CDR3 consists of 13 residues. Germline-derived CDR1 and CDR2 are SGHRS and YFSETQ. The CDR3 bases are TGCGCCAGCAGCGGCGGGGGATTGGAGACCCAGTACTTC. Translated: CASSGGGLETQYF.

The chain recombines TRBV7-3 with TRBJ2-3; TRBD1 matches 7 bases. Unmatched junction bases numbered 5, after V lost 5 bases and J lost 0 bases. CDR1 and CDR2 (germline): SGHTA, FQGTGA. The CDR3 extends over 15 amino acids. The CDR3 nucleotides read TGTGCCAGCAGCCCAGAGGGGGCTAGCACAGATACGCAGTATTTT. Protein sequence: CASSPEGASTDTQYF. Full variable domain (rest looked up from reference TRBV7-3 and TRBJ2-3): GAGVSQTPSNKVTEKGKYVELRCDPISGHTALYWYRQSLGQGPEFLIYFQGTGAADDSGLPNDRFFAVRPEGSVSTLKIQRTERGDSAVYLCASSPEGASTDTQYFGPGTRLTVL.

The CDR3 protein is CASSSGGRGTDTQYF. The CDR3 coding sequence is TGTGCCAGCAGTTCGGGGGGGCGAGGCACAGATACGCAGTATTTT. The genes are TRBV28 and TRBJ2-3, with TRBD2 identical over 8 bases. V lost 4 bases and J lost 1; bases outside the gene matches: 4. In germline, CDR1 is MDHEN, CDR2 SYDVKM. The CDR3 runs to 15 residues.

This chain uses TRBV7-9 with TRBJ1-1; TRBD1 agrees at 12 bases. Losses at the gene ends were 3 bases for V and 10 bases for J; bases not matched to a gene: 3. The germline CDR1 and CDR2 sequences are SEHNR and FQNEAQ (reference sequence). This CDR3 region has 13 residues. The CDR3 DNA sequence: TGTGCCAGCAGCTTGGGACAGGGGGCTTCAGCTTTCTTT. It is translated as CASSLGQGASAFF. The whole variable domain, remainder taken from reference TRBV7-9 and TRBJ1-1, is DTGVSQNPRHKITKRGQNVTFRCDPISEHNRLYWYRQTLGQGPEFLTYFQNEAQLEKSRLLSDRFSAERPKGSFSTLEIQRTEQGDSAMYLCASSLGQGASAFFGQGTRLTVV.

This chain uses TRBV7-9 with TRBJ2-5; D call uncertain. With 4 bases removed from V and 4 bases from J, the gap between germline ends came to 10 bases. The germline CDR1 and CDR2 sequences are SEHNR and FQNEAQ (reference sequence). The CDR3 loop spans 13 amino acids. This CDR3 reads CASSSWAGETQYF. CDR3 coding DNA: TGTGCCAGCAGCTCCTGGGCAGGAGAGACCCAGTACTTC.

The rearrangement uses TRBV20-1 and TRBJ1-4, with 10 bases aligning to TRBD1. Trimming removed 6 bases from V and 8 bases from J; junction bases left unmatched: 12. This CDR3 comprises 15 residues. In germline, CDR1 is DFQATT, CDR2 SNEGSKA (reference sequence). Here the CDR3 reads CSARDRGFSSEKLFF. The CDR3 DNA reads as TGCAGTGCCAGGGACAGGGGATTCTCAAGCGAAAAACTGTTTTTT.

This rearrangement joins TRBV19 to TRBJ2-5, with 10 bases matching TRBD2. V gave up 4 bases and J gave up 4 bases; unmatched junction bases: 6. The CDR3 runs to 15 residues. Germline CDR1 is LNHDA and CDR2 is SQIVND (reference sequence). DNA for the CDR3: TGTGCCAGTAGTAGGAAGCGGGGGGGCCTAGAGACCCAGTACTTC. Translating gives CASSRKRGGLETQYF.

A few counts support this clonotype. One end of the junction does not line up with germline, which may come from a read error. This chain joins TRBV5-6 and TRBJ2-1, with 7 bases fitting TRBD1. Germline loops: CDR1 SGHDT, CDR2 YYEEEE. This CDR3 is built from 12 residues. CDR3 amino acids: CASSLGGTERIF. The CDR3 nucleotides read TGTGCCAGCAGCTTGGGGGGGACAGAGCGAATCTTC.

The gene calls are TRBV12-3 or TRBV12-4 and TRBJ1-1; D not resolved. The CDR3 has 13 amino acids. Trimming removed 2 bases at V and 7 bases at J, with 11 bases between. This CDR3 is CASSLTQEGEAFF. For the CDR3, the DNA is TGTGCCAGCAGTTTAACACAAGAAGGTGAAGCTTTCTTT.

V usage is TRBV7-6 and J usage is TRBJ1-5; D is uncertain. Trimming stripped 1 base from V and 2 bases from J, with 9 bases between. The CDR3 is 15 residues long. Germline values: CDR1 SGHVS, CDR2 FNYEAQ. CDR3 bases: TGTGCCAGCAGCTTAGGGCGGGGTGGCAATCAGCCCCAGCATTTT. It yields the protein CASSLGRGGNQPQHF.

This clonotype occurred a few times. Sequence at one end of the junction differs from germline and may be a read error. The V and J genes are TRBV4-1 and TRBJ2-1; D is possibly TRBD1 (5 bases). Germline V CDR1 and CDR2: MGHRA, YSYEKL. The CDR3 has 13 amino acids. CDR3 region: CASSQFMDNGQFF. DNA of the CDR3: TGCGCCAGCAGCCAGTTCATGGACAATGGGCAGTTCTTC.

This chain joins TRBV6-2 or TRBV6-3 and TRBJ1-1; tentatively, D is TRBD1 (6 bases). Germline assignment: CDR1 MNHEY and CDR2 SVGEGT. The CDR3 has 16 residues. The V end was cut by 5 bases, the J end by 3 bases, with 19 bases between. The CDR3 is CASSKTLSGGDTEAFF. The CDR3 DNA is TGTGCCAGCAGTAAGACCCTTTCTGGGGGCGACACTGAAGCTTTCTTT.

The chain employs TRBV9 and TRBJ1-1, with 9 bases identical to TRBD1. The V and J ends lost 3 bases and 4 bases, in that order; junction bases with no gene match: 4. There are 14 residues in the CDR3. Germline V CDR1 and CDR2: SGDLS, YYNGEE. CDR3 in DNA: TGTGCCAGCAGCGCCGTGGACAGGGGCACTGAAGCTTTCTTT. Translation: CASSAVDRGTEAFF. The whole variable domain, remainder taken from reference TRBV9 and TRBJ1-1, is DSGVTQTPKHLITATGQRVTLRCSPRSGDLSVYWYQQSLDQGLQFLIQYYNGEERAKGNILERFSAQQFPDLHSELNLSSLELGDSALYFCASSAVDRGTEAFFGQGTRLTVV.